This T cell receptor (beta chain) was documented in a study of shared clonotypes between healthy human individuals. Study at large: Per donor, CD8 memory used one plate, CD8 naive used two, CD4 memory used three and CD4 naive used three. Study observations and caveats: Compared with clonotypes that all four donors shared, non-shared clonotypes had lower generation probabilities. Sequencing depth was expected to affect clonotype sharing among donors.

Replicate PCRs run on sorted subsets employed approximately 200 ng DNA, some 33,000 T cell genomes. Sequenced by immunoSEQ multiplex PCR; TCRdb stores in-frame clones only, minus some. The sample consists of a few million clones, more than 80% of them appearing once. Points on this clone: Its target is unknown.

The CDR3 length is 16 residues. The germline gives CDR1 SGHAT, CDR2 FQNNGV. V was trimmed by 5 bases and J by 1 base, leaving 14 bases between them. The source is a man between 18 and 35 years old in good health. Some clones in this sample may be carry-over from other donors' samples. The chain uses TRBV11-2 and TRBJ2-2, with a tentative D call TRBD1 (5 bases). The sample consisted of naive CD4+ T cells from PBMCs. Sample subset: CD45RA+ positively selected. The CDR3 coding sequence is TGTGCCAGCAGCGACTCTGGACAAAGGAACACCGGGGAGCTGTTTTTT. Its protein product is CASSDSGQRNTGELFF.